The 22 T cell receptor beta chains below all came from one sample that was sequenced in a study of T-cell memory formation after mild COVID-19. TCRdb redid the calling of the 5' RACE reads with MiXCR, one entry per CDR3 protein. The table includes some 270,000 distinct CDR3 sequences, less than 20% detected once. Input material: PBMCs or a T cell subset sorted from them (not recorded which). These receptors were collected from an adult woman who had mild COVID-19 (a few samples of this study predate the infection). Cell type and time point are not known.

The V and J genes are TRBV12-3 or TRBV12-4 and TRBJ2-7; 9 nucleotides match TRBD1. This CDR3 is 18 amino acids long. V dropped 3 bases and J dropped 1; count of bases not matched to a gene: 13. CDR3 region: CASSFPQGTGGKSYEQYF. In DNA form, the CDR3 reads TGTGCCAGCAGTTTCCCCCAAGGCACAGGGGGCAAATCCTACGAGCAGTACTTC.

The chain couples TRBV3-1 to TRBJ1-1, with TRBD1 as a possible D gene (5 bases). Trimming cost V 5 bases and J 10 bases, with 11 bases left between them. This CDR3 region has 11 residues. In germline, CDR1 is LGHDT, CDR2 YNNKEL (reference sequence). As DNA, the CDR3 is TGTGCCAGCAGCTGGGGCATGGGAGCTTTCTTT. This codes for CASSWGMGAFF.

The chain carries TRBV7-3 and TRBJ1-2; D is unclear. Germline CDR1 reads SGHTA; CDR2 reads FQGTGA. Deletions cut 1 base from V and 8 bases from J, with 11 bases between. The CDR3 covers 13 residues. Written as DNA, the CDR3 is TGTGCCAGCAGCTTAAATTCTGGGAGCGGCTACACCTTC. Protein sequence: CASSLNSGSGYTF.

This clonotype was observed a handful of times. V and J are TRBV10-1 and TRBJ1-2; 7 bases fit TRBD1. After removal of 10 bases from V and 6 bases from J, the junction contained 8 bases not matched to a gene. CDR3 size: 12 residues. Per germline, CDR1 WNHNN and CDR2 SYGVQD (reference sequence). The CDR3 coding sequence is TGCGCCAAAACAGGGGATCAAGATGGCTACACCTTC. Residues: CAKTGDQDGYTF.

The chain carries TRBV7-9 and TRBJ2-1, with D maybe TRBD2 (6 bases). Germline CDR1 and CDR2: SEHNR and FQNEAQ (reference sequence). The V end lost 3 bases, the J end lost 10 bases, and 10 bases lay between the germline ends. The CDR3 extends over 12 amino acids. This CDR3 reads CASSFQAGEQFF. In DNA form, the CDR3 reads TGTGCCAGCAGCTTCCAGGCGGGGGAGCAGTTCTTC.

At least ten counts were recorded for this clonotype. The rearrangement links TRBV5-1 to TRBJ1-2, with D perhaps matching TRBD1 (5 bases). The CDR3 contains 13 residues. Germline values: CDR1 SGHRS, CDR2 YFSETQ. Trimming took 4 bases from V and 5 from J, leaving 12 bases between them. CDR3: CASSTLDSYGYTF. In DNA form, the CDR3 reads TGCGCCAGCAGCACTCTAGACAGTTATGGCTACACCTTC.

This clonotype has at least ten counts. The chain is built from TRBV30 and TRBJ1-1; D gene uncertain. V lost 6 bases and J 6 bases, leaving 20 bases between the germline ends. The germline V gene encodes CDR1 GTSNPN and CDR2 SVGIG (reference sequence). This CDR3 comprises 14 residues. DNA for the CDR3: TGTGCCTGCGGCCTGGGGAGACTGGGGTCTGAAGCTTTCTTT. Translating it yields CACGLGRLGSEAFF. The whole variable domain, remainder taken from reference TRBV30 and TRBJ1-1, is SQTIHQWPATLVQPVGSPLSLECTVEGTSNPNLYWYRQAAGRGLQLLFYSVGIGQISSEVPQNLSASRPQDRQFILSSKKLLLSDSGFYLCACGLGRLGSEAFFGQGTRLTVV.

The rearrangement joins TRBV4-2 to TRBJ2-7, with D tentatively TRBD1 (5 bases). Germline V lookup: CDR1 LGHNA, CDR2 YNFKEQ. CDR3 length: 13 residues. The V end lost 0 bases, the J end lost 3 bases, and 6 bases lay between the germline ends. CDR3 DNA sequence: TGTGCCAGCAGCCAAGATCAGGGCTACGAGCAGTACTTC. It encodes CASSQDQGYEQYF.

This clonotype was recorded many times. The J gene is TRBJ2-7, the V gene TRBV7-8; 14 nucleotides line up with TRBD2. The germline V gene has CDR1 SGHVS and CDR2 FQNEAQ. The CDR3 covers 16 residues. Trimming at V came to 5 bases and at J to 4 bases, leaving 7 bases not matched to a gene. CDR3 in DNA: TGTGCCAGCAGCCCTCGACGACTAGCGGGAGGGTACGAGCAGTACTTC. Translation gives CASSPRRLAGGYEQYF.

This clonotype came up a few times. The CDR3 spells CASSPGLAGGPSEDTQYF. In DNA form, the CDR3 reads TGCGCCAGCAGCCCGGGACTAGCGGGAGGGCCCTCGGAAGATACGCAGTATTTT. The V and J genes are TRBV5-1 and TRBJ2-3, with 16 bases aligning to TRBD2. V lost 4 bases, J lost 5 bases, and 10 bases stayed unmatched. Germline CDR1 and CDR2: SGHRS and YFSETQ. The CDR3 runs 18 residues.

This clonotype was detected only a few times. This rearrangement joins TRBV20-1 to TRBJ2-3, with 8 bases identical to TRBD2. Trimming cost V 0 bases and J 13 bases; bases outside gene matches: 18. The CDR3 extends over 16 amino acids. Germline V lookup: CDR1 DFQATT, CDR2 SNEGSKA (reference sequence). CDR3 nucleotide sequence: TGCAGTGCTAGAGATCGGGTAACTAGCGGACGCCCGACAGAGTATTTT. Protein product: CSARDRVTSGRPTEYF.

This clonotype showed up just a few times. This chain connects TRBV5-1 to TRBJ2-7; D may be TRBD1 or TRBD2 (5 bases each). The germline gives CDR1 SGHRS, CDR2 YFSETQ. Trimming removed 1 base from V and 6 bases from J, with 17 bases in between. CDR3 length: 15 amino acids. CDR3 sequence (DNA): TGCGCCAGCAGCTTGAATCCAGGGAGTACGGGCGAGCAGTACTTC. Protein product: CASSLNPGSTGEQYF.

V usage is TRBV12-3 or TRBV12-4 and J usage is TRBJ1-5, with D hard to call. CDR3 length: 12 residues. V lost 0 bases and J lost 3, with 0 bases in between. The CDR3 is CASSLANQPQHF. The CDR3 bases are TGTGCCAGCAGTTTAGCCAATCAGCCCCAGCATTTT.

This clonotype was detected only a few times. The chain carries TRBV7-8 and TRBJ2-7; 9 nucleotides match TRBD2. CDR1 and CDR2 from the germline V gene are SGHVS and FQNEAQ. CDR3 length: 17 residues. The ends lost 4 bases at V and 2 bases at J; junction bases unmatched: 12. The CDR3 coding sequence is TGTGCCAGCAGCTCGACCGCCGGGACTAGCAGACCCTACGAGCAGTACTTC. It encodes CASSSTAGTSRPYEQYF.

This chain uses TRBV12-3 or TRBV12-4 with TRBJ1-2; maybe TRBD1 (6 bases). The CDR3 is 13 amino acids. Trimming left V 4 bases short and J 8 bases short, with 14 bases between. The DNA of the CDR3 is TGTGCCAGCAGTTGGGTTAAGGGGGGAGGCTACACCTTC. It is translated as CASSWVKGGGYTF.

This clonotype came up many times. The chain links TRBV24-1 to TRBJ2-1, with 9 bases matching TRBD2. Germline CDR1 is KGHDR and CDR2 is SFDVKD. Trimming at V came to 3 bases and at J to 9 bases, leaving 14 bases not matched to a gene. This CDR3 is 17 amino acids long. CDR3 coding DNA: TGTGCCACCAGTGATAGCCGACTAGCGGTATACATGGGTGAGCAGTTCTTC. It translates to CATSDSRLAVYMGEQFF.

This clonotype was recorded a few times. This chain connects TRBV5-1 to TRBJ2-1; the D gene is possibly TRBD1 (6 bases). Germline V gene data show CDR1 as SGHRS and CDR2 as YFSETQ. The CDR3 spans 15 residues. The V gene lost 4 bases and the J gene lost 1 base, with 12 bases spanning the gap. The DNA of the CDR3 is TGCGCCAGCAGCGTTGGGACAAGATCCTACAATGAGCAGTTCTTC. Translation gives CASSVGTRSYNEQFF. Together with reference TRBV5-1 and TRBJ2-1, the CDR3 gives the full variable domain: KAGVTQTPRYLIKTRGQQVTLSCSPISGHRSVSWYQQTPGQGLQFLFEYFSETQRNKGNFPGRFSGRQFSNSRSEMNVSTLELGDSALYLCASSVGTRSYNEQFFGPGTRLTVL.

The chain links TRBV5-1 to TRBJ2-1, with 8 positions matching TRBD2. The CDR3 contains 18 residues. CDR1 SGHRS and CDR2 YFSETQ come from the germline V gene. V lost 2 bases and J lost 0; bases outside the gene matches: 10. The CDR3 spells CASSFPSGSTPSYNEQFF. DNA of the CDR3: TGCGCCAGCAGCTTTCCCAGCGGGAGCACCCCCTCCTACAATGAGCAGTTCTTC.

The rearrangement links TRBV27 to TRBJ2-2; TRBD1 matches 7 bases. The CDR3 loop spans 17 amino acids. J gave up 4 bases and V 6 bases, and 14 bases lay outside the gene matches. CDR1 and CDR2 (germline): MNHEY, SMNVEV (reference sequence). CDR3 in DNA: TGTGCCAGCAGACCCATCTACAGGGGACGGCTCACCGGGGAGCTGTTTTTT. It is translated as CASRPIYRGRLTGELFF.

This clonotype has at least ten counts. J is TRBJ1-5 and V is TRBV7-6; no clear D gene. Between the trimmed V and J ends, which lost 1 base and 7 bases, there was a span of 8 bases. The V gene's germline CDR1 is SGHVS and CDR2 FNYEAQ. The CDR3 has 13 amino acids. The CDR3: CASSLGHEQPQHF. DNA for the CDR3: TGTGCCAGCAGCTTAGGCCACGAACAGCCCCAGCATTTT. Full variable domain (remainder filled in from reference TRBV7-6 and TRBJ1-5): GAGVSQSPRYKVTKRGQDVALRCDPISGHVSLYWYRQALGQGPEFLTYFNYEAQQDKSGLPNDRFSAERPEGSISTLTIQRTEQRDSAMYRCASSLGHEQPQHFGDGTRLSIL.

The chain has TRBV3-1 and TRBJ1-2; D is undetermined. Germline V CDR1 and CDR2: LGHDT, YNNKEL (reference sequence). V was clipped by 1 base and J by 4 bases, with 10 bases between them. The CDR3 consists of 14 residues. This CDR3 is CASSQGRHLYGYTF. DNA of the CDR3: TGTGCCAGCAGCCAAGGCCGACACCTCTATGGCTACACCTTC.

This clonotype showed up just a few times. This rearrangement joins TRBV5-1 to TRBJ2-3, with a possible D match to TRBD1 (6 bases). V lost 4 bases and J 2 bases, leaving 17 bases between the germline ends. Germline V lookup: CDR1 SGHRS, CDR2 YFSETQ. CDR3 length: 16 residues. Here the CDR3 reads CASSDRPTPFTDTQYF. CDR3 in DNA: TGCGCCAGCAGCGACAGGCCTACGCCTTTCACAGATACGCAGTATTTT.